The clone carrying this TCR beta chain showed up just once. Its antigen is as yet unknown. This specimen belongs to a study of T cell repertoires in cytomegalovirus infection. Turning to the study itself: Newly reported HLA-C-restricted and thoroughly characterized HLA-B-restricted CMV epitopes were employed. It can be stated that public TCR beta signatures indicated CMV infection as well as a matching HLA type.

Study results and limitations: HLA-C-restricted TCR beta clonotypes specific for CMV led the ex vivo response. Carriers of CMV and the relevant HLA type were discriminated by public TCR beta frequency.

J was trimmed by 4 bases and V by 5 bases; bases with no gene match: 16. The length of the CDR3 is 17 residues. TCRdb re-analysed the reads in MiXCR, keeping a single row per CDR3 protein. In the table there are hundreds of thousands of distinct CDR3 sequences, about two fifths of which are singletons. The rearrangement joins TRBV12-3 or TRBV12-4 to TRBJ2-5; 7 nucleotides line up with TRBD2. This sample comprised cultured PBMCs, obtained from culture after CMV antigen stimulation. The TCR originated in a human donor in good health (CMV status not recorded). Some clones in this sample may be carry-over from other donors' samples. CDR3 nucleotides: TGTGCCAGCAGTCCGCAGAAACTGGGGACTATGGGAGAGACCCAGTACTTC. Its translation: CASSPQKLGTMGETQYF.